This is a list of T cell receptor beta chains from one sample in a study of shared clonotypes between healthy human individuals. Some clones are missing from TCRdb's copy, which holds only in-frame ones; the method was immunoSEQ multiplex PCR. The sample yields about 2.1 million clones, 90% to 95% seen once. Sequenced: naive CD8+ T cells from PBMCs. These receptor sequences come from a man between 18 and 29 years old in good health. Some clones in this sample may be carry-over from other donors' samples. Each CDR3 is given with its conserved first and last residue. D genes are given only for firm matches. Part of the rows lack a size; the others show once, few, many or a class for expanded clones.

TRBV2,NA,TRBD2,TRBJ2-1,CASRVSGTRTYNEQFF,TGTGCCAGCAGAGTCTCCGGGACTAGAACTTACAATGAGCAGTTCTTC
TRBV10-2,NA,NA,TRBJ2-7,CASKQGGGEQYF,TGCGCCAGCAAACAGGGAGGTGGCGAGCAGTACTTC
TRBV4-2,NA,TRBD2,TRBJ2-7,CASRKLAVDYEQYF,TGTGCCAGCAGGAAACTAGCGGTTGATTACGAGCAGTACTTC
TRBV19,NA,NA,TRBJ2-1,CASSTLGHAAFF,TGTGCCAGTAGTACCCTGGGGCACGCCGCGTTCTTC
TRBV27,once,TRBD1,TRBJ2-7,CASSFQGAGEQYF,TGTGCCAGCAGTTTCCAGGGGGCAGGGGAGCAGTACTTC
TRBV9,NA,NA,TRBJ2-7,CASSPWGQGDYEQYF,TGTGCCAGCAGCCCATGGGGGCAGGGAGACTACGAGCAGTACTTC
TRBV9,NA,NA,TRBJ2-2,CASSVEGGWGNTGELFF,TGTGCCAGCAGCGTAGAAGGTGGGTGGGGGAACACCGGGGAGCTGTTTTTT
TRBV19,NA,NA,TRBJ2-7,CASSIDIRYEQYF,TGTGCCAGTAGTATAGACATTCGCTACGAGCAGTACTTC
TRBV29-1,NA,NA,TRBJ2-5,CSVRWETQYF,TGCAGCGTTCGGTGGGAGACCCAGTACTTC
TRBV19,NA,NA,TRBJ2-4,CASSIGRGRAKNIQYF,TGTGCCAGTAGTATCGGCCGGGGACGAGCCAAAAACATTCAGTACTTC
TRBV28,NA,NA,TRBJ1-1,CASSLRRPRVFDTEAFF,TGTGCCAGCAGTTTAAGGCGCCCAAGGGTATTTGACACTGAAGCTTTCTTT
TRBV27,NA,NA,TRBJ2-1,CASSEGGPYNEQFF,TGTGCCAGCAGCGAGGGGGGGCCATACAATGAGCAGTTCTTC
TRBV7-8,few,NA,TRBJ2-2,CASSLGAGELFF,TGTGCCAGCAGCTTAGGCGCCGGGGAGCTGTTTTTT
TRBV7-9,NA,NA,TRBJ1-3,CASSFGGLRSGNTIYF,TGTGCCAGCAGCTTTGGGGGACTACGCTCTGGAAACACCATATATTTT
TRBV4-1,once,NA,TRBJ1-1,CASSQDGGINTEAFF,TGCGCCAGCAGCCAAGACGGCGGGATAAACACTGAAGCTTTCTTT
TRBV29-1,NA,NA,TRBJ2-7,CSVEQATDLISYEQYF,TGCAGCGTTGAACAAGCGACAGATCTTATCTCCTACGAGCAGTACTTC
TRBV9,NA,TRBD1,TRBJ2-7,CASSPGQGVSYEQYF,TGTGCCAGCTCCCCGGGACAGGGGGTGTCCTACGAGCAGTACTTC
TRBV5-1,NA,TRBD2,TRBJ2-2,CASSPRAGTRTYNTGELFF,TGCGCCAGCAGCCCCAGGGCCGGGACTAGAACCTACAACACCGGGGAGCTGTTTTTT
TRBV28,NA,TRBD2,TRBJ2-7,CASTLLAGGPSEQYF,TGTGCCAGCACCTTACTAGCGGGAGGGCCCTCCGAGCAGTACTTC
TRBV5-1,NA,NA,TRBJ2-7,CASSLGWGTSYEQYF,TGCGCCAGCAGCTTGGGTTGGGGGACGTCCTACGAGCAGTACTTC
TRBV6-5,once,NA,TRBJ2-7,CASGYSGPASEQYF,TGTGCCAGCGGGTATTCTGGCCCCGCGAGTGAGCAGTACTTC
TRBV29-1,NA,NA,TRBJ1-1,CSVGLGGDTEAFF,TGCAGCGTTGGCCTAGGGGGGGACACTGAAGCTTTCTTT
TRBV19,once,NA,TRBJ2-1,CASSIPGNNEQFF,TGTGCCAGTAGTATACCGGGGAACAATGAGCAGTTCTTC
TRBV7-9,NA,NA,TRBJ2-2,CARDFITGELFF,TGTGCCAGGGACTTCATTACCGGGGAGCTGTTTTTT
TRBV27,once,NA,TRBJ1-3,CASSMGPANSGNTIYF,TGTGCCAGCAGTATGGGACCCGCTAACTCTGGAAACACCATATATTTT
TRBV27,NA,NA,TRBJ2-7,CASAVLGARGFGEQYF,TGTGCCAGCGCTGTACTGGGTGCCCGGGGATTTGGTGAGCAGTACTTC
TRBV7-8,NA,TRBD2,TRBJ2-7,CASSSNVPGLGVEQYF,TGTGCCAGCAGCTCGAACGTCCCCGGACTAGGCGTGGAGCAGTACTTC
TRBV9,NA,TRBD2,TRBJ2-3,CASSVGGTSRITDTQYF,TGTGCCAGCAGCGTAGGAGGGACTAGCAGAATCACAGATACGCAGTATTTT
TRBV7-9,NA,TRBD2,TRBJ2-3,CASSFLMLLAGSGTDTQYF,TGTGCCAGCAGCTTCCTAATGCTCCTAGCGGGATCCGGCACAGATACGCAGTATTTT
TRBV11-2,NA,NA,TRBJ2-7,CASSLNGPLREQYF,TGTGCCAGCAGCTTAAATGGGCCCCTAAGAGAGCAGTACTTC
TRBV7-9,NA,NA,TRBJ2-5,CASSWDIQETQYF,TGTGCCAGCAGCTGGGACATCCAAGAGACCCAGTACTTC
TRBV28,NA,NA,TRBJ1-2,CASNPPGFNYGYTF,TGTGCCAGCAACCCGCCCGGGTTTAACTATGGCTACACCTTC
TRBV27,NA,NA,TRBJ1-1,CASSLRNRLNTEAFF,TGTGCCAGCAGTTTACGGAACAGGCTGAACACTGAAGCTTTCTTT
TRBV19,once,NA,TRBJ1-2,CASSSRGTNYGYTF,TGTGCCAGTAGTTCAAGGGGGACCAACTATGGCTACACCTTC
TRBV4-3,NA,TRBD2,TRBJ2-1,CASSPRLAGEHYNEQFF,TGCGCCAGCAGCCCCAGACTAGCGGGAGAGCACTACAATGAGCAGTTCTTC
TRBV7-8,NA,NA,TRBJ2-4,CASSPFRWDLRAKNIQYF,TGTGCCAGCAGCCCGTTCCGCTGGGACCTAAGAGCCAAAAACATTCAGTACTTC
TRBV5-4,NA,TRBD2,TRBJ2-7,CAYRLAGYEQYF,TGTGCCTATCGACTAGCGGGTTACGAGCAGTACTTC
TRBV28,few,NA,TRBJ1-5,CASSPQGWPQHF,TGTGCCAGCAGTCCGCAGGGATGGCCCCAGCATTTT
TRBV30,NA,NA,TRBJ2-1,CAWSRGSSYNEQFF,TGTGCCTGGAGTCGAGGTTCATCCTACAATGAGCAGTTCTTC
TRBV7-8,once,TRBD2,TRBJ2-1,CASSALSGGTEQFF,TGTGCCAGCTCAGCTTTATCGGGAGGGACTGAGCAGTTCTTC
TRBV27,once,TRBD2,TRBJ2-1,CASSLGGLNEQFF,TGTGCCAGCAGTTTGGGAGGGTTGAATGAGCAGTTCTTC
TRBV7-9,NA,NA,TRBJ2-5,CASSLVAGVAETQYF,TGTGCCAGCAGCTTAGTGGCTGGGGTTGCGGAGACCCAGTACTTC
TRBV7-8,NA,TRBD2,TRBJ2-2,CASSRTSGRIHPGELFF,TGTGCCAGCAGCCGGACTAGCGGGAGGATTCACCCCGGGGAGCTGTTTTTT
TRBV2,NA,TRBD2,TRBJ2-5,CASSVGDGLGWSQETQYF,TGTGCCAGCAGTGTAGGGGACGGACTAGGTTGGTCGCAAGAGACCCAGTACTTC
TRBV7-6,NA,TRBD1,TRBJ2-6,CASSPDRVRSGANVLTF,TGTGCCAGCAGCCCGGACAGGGTCCGCTCTGGGGCCAACGTCCTGACTTTC
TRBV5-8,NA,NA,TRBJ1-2,CASSLLGPGYTF,TGTGCCAGCAGCTTGCTGGGGCCGGGCTACACCTTC